The 8 T cell receptor beta chains below were found in one sample sequenced in a study of regulatory T cells in long-lasting Graves disease (dated by TCRdb to the early 2020s). Library method: multiplex PCR. TCRdb lists the instrument as Illumina HiSeq 4000. iRepertoire HTBI primers and Arm-PCR amplification of CDR3 regions were used to construct TCR beta libraries. TCRdb itself trimmed the public reads at Q25 with fastp, ran MiXCR and retained productive beta chains. Each CDR3 protein gets just one entry, which takes the most common genes and DNA from the rows behind it. The sample has 550,000 to 700,000 distinct CDR3 sequences on record, about 15% of them singletons. The biggest ten clones account for more than 10% of the sample. In light of the paper, this sample's time point label describes: newly diagnosed GD, antithyroid drugs for less than 3 months. For both TCR sequencing and RNA sequencing, RNA was extracted from PBMCs in TRIzol.

The same data also contributed to another study, on T cells in Graves' hyperthyroidism and ophthalmopathy.

Sequences were derived from peripheral blood mononuclear cells (PBMCs), sampled at new diagnosis, from a patient treated with antithyroid drugs. Receptors were obtained from a man aged 18 to 35 with Graves disease. Donor details come from another sample of the same person, matched by shared clones.

V usage is TRBV5-6 and J usage is TRBJ2-1, with 10 bases fitting TRBD1. In germline, CDR1 is SGHDT, CDR2 YYEEEE. CDR3 length: 16 amino acids. The junction had 5 bases not matched to a gene; V was cut back by 1 base and J by 4 bases. CDR3: CASSLSTGGRYNEQFF. CDR3 nucleotide sequence: TGTGCCAGCAGCTTGTCGACAGGGGGCCGTTACAATGAGCAGTTCTTC.

As to this clonotype: This likely came from a read error, as a far larger clone is one base away. CDR3 protein: CPSSQGGGQETQYF. For the CDR3, the DNA is TGTCCCAGCAGCCAAGGGGGCGGACAAGAGACCCAGTACTTC. The genes are TRBV5-5 and TRBJ2-5; TRBD1 aligns across 7 bases. Germline values: CDR1 SGHKS, CDR2 YYEKEE (reference sequence). The CDR3 loop spans 14 amino acids.

The chain has TRBV2 and TRBJ2-2; TRBD2 matches at 9 bases. Trimming cost V 7 bases and J 2 bases; bases outside gene matches: 5. Germline CDR1 is SNHLY and CDR2 is FYNNEI. CDR3 size: 15 residues. CDR3 sequence: CASTGLALNTGELFF. CDR3 bases: TGTGCCAGCACCGGACTAGCGCTTAACACCGGGGAGCTGTTTTTT.

This clonotype was detected only once. V and J are TRBV5-1 and TRBJ2-3; no clear D. This CDR3 region has 15 residues. Germline CDR1 reads SGHRS; CDR2 reads YFSETQ. V lost 1 base and J lost 2, with 11 bases in between. The CDR3 region is CASSLLLGFTDTQYF. The CDR3 nucleotides are TGCGCCAGCAGCTTGCTCCTTGGATTCACAGATACGCAGTATTTT.

This clonotype has more than one count but fewer than ten. The rearrangement joins TRBV7-9 to TRBJ2-1; 7 nucleotides line up with TRBD1. V lost 0 bases, J lost 5 bases, and 16 bases stayed unmatched. The CDR3 is 19 amino acids. Germline-derived CDR1 and CDR2 are SEHNR and FQNEAQ (reference sequence). The CDR3 DNA reads as TGTGCCAGCAGCTTAGCTAAGGTCAGGGGGTCCCCCCCCCACAATGAGCAGTTCTTC. Amino acids: CASSLAKVRGSPPHNEQFF.

This chain connects TRBV6-1 to TRBJ2-3; TRBD2 agrees at 14 bases. Unmatched junction bases numbered 4, after V lost 1 base and J lost 4 bases. The CDR3 spans 17 residues. Germline CDR1 MNHNS, CDR2 SASEGT. This CDR3 reads CASSEGLAGGFPDTQYF. The CDR3 region has the DNA TGTGCCAGCAGTGAAGGACTAGCGGGAGGGTTCCCAGATACGCAGTATTTT.

This clonotype was counted a few times. V usage is TRBV13 and J usage is TRBJ2-3; the D is unclear. The end of the DNA fits TRBJ2-7 better, so the J call may be wrong. The germline V gene has CDR1 PRHDT and CDR2 FYEKMQ (reference sequence). The CDR3 is 15 amino acids. CDR3 sequence (DNA): TGTGCCAGCAGCACAAGGGCCGCGGCCTCCTACGAGCAGTACTTC. This codes for CASSTRAAASYEQYF.

This chain uses TRBV6-4 with TRBJ2-1; 8 positions match TRBD1. This CDR3 region has 15 residues. CDR1 and CDR2 (germline): MRHNA, SNTAGT. Losses at the gene ends were 0 bases for V and 8 bases for J; bases not matched to a gene: 6. Here the CDR3 DNA reads TGTGCCAGCAGTGACTCGACAGGGGATCTCTATGAGCAGTTCTTC. Translating gives CASSDSTGDLYEQFF.